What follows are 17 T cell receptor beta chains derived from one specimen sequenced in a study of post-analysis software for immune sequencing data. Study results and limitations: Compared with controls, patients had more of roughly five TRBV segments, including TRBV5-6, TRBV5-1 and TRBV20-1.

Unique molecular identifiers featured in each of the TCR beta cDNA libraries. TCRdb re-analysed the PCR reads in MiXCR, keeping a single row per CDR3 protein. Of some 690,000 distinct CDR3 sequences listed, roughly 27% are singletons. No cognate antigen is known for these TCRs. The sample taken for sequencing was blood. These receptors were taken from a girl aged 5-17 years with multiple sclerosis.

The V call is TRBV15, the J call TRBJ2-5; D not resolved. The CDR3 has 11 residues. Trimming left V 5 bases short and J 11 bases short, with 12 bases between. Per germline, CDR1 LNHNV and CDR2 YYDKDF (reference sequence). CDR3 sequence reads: CATSFGDEQYF. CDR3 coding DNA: TGTGCCACCAGCTTTGGCGATGAGCAGTACTTC.

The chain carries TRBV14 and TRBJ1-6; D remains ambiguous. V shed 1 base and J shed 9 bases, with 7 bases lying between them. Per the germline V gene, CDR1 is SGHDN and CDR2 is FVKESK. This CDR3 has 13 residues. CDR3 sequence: CASSQGFGSPLHF. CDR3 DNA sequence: TGTGCCAGCAGCCAAGGGTTCGGTTCACCCCTCCACTTT. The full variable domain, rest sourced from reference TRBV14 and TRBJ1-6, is EAGVTQFPSHSVIEKGQTVTLRCDPISGHDNLYWYRRVMGKEIKFLLHFVKESKQDESGMPNNRFLAERTGGTYSTLKVQPAELEDSGVYFCASSQGFGSPLHFGNGTRLTVT.

In DNA form, the CDR3 reads TGTGCCAGCAGTATAGCAGAGAACTACGAGCAGTACTTC. Translation: CASSIAENYEQYF. The genes are TRBV27 and TRBJ2-7; D is undetermined. The germline gives CDR1 MNHEY, CDR2 SMNVEV (reference sequence). This CDR3 comprises 13 residues. Trimming removed 5 bases at V and 3 bases at J, with 11 bases between.

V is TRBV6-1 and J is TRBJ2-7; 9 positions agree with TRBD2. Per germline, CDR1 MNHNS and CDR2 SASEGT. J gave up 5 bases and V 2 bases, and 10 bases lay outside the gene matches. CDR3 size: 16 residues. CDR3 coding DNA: TGTGCCAGCAGTGAATCTTGGCTAGCGGGGCGGAACGAGCAGTACTTC. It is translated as CASSESWLAGRNEQYF.

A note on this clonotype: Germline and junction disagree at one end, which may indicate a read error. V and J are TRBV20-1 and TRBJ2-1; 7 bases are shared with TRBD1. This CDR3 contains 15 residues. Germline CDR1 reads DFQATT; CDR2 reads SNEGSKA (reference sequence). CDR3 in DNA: TGCAGTGCTAGAGGGGGACAGAGTTCCTACGATGAGCAGTTCTTC. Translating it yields CSARGGQSSYDEQFF.

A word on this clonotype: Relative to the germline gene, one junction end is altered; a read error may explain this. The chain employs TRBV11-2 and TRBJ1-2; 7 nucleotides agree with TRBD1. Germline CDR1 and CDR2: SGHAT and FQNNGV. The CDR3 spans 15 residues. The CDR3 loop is CVSSEQGRVGYGYTF. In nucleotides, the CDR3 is TGTGTCAGCAGCGAACAGGGGCGGGTCGGCTATGGCTACACCTTC.

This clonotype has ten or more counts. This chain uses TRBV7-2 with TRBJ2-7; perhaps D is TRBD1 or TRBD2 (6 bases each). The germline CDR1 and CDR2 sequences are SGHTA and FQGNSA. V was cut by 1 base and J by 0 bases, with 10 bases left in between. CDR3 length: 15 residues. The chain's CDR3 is CASSLGGGSSYEQYF. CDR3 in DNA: TGTGCCAGCAGCTTAGGAGGGGGGAGCTCCTACGAGCAGTACTTC. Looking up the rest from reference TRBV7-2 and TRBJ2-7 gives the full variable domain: GAGVSQSPSNKVTEKGKDVELRCDPISGHTALYWYRQSLGQGLEFLIYFQGNSAPDKSGLPSDRFSAERTGGSVSTLTIQRTQQEDSAVYLCASSLGGGSSYEQYFGPGTRLTVT.

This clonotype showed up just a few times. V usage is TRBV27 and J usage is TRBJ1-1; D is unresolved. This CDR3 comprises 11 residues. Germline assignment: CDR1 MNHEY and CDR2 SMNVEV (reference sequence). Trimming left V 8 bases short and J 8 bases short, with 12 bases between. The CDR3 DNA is TGTGCCAGCGAATCCCGACACGAAGCTTTCTTT. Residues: CASESRHEAFF.

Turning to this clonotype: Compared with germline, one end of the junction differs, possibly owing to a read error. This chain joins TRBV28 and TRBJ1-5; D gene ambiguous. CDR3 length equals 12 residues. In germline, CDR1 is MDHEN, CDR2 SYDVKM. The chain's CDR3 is CTSRTQPQPQHF. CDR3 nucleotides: TGTACCAGCAGGACGCAGCCACAGCCCCAGCATTTT.

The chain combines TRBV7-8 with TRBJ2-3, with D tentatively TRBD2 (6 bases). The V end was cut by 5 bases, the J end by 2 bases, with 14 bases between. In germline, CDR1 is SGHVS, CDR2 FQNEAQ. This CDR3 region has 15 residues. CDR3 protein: CASSPTSSYTDTQYF. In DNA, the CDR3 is TGTGCCAGCAGCCCAACTAGCTCCTACACAGATACGCAGTATTTT.

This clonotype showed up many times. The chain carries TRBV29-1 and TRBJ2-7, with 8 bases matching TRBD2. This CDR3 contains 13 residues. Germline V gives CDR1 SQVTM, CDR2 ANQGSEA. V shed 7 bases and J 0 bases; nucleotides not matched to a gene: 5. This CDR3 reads CSALAGFSYEQYF. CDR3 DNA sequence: TGCAGCGCTTTAGCGGGGTTCTCCTACGAGCAGTACTTC.

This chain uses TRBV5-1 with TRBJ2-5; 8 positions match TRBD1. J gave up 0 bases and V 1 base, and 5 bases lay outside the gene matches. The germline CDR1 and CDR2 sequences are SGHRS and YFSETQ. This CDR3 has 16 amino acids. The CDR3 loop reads CASSLSVTGDQETQYF. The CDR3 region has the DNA TGCGCCAGCAGCTTGTCAGTGACAGGGGACCAAGAGACCCAGTACTTC.

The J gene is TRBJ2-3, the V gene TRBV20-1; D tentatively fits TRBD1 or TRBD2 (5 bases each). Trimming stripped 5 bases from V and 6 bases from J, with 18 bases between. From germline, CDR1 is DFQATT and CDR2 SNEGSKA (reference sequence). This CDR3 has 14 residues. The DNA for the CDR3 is TGCAGTGCTCATATCGGTGGGGGAAGTGATACGCAGTATTTT. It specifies CSAHIGGGSDTQYF.

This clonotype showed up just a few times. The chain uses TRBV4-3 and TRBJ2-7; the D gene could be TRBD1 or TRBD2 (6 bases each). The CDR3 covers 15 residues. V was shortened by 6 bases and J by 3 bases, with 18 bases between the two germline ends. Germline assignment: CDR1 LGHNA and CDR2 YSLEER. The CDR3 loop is CASSRGRTEHYEQYF. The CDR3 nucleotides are TGCGCCAGCAGTAGGGGGAGGACAGAACACTACGAGCAGTACTTC.

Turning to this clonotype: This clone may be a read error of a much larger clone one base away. The CDR3 protein is CASSRDTNFPDEQFF. The CDR3 DNA follows: TGTGCCAGCAGCCGGGACACGAATTTCCCCGATGAGCAGTTCTTC. V is TRBV7-9 and J is TRBJ2-1, with D perhaps matching TRBD1 (6 bases). Germline V lookup: CDR1 SEHNR, CDR2 FQNEAQ (reference sequence). Trimming left V 5 bases short and J 8 bases short, with 19 bases between. The CDR3 runs 15 residues.

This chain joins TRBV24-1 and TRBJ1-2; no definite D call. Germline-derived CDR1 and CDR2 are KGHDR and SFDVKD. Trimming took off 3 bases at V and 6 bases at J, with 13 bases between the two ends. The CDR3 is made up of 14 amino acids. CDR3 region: CATSDTSYTNGYTF. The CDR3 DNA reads TGTGCCACCAGTGATACCTCTTACACGAATGGCTACACCTTC.

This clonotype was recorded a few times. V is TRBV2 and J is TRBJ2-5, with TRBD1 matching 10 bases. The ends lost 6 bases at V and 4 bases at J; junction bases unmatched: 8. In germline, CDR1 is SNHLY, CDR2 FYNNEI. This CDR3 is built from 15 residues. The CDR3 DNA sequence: TGTGCCAGCAGCGTTGACAGGGGGCGAAGAGAGACCCAGTACTTC. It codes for CASSVDRGRRETQYF.